These 18 T cell receptor beta chains originate from one sample sequenced in a study of cytomegalovirus exposure and HLA in healthy donors. 60 Vbeta and 13 Jbeta primers were used in PCR. TCRdb's table, derived via immunoSEQ multiplex PCR, lists solely in-frame clones and lacks some. This table has around 120,000 clones, over 60% appearing once. Sequences were obtained from PBMCs. The origin of the receptors is a female donor in good health and CMV-seropositive.

This clone showed up just once. J is TRBJ1-2 and V is TRBV18; 7 positions agree with TRBD1. Germline V CDR1 and CDR2: KGHSH, LQKENI. The CDR3 has 15 amino acids. J was trimmed by 6 bases and V by 3 bases; bases with no gene match: 10. CDR3 loop: CASSPRQGLWDGYTF. The CDR3 coding sequence is TGTGCCAGCTCACCCCGACAGGGCCTGTGGGATGGCTACACCTTC.

Only a few counts were recorded for this clone. J is TRBJ2-2 and V is TRBV6-1; D gene unclear. Trimming pared 1 base from V and 6 bases from J, leaving 9 bases between. Germline loops: CDR1 MNHNS, CDR2 SASEGT. The CDR3 consists of 14 residues. CDR3 DNA: TGTGCCAGCAGTGAAGGCGTAGTCTCCGGGGAGCTGTTTTTT. Amino acid sequence: CASSEGVVSGELFF.

This chain uses TRBV6-6 with TRBJ2-7, with TRBD1 matching 7 bases. CDR3 length: 14 residues. Trimming removed 2 bases from V and 7 bases from J; junction bases left unmatched: 8. In germline, CDR1 is MNHNY, CDR2 SVGAGI (reference sequence). CDR3 sequence reads: CASSYDRVGWEQYF. For the CDR3, the DNA is TGTGCCAGCAGTTACGACAGGGTGGGCTGGGAGCAGTACTTC.

The chain is built from TRBV19 and TRBJ1-5; TRBD1 aligns across 9 bases. Per the germline V gene, CDR1 is LNHDA and CDR2 is SQIVND (reference sequence). The CDR3 is 15 amino acids. The V and J ends lost 5 bases and 4 bases, in that order; junction bases with no gene match: 6. The DNA for the CDR3 is TGTGCCAGTAGTCGAGACAGGGGGGGAAATCAGCCCCAGCATTTT. It translates to CASSRDRGGNQPQHF.

This clone was seen only a few times. This chain links TRBV19 with TRBJ2-4; D is possibly TRBD2 (5 bases). Germline V gene lookup returns CDR1 LNHDA and CDR2 SQIVND (reference sequence). Deletions cut 7 bases from V and 6 bases from J, with 25 bases between. The length of the CDR3 is 17 residues. In nucleotides, the CDR3 is TGTGCCAGTACTATGGGTTGGAGCGAGGGCTCGGGAAACATTCAGTACTTC. Encoded protein: CASTMGWSEGSGNIQYF.

V gene TRBV27 combines with J gene TRBJ1-1; D call uncertain. From germline, CDR1 is MNHEY and CDR2 SMNVEV (reference sequence). This CDR3 comprises 14 residues. Trimming cost V 8 bases and J 1 base, with 14 bases left between them. CDR3 coding DNA: TGTGCCAGCCCCAATGGACTCCAGAACACTGAAGCTTTCTTT. It translates to CASPNGLQNTEAFF.

This clone showed up just a few times. V and J are TRBV27 and TRBJ2-3; TRBD2 aligns across 7 bases. Germline V gene sequence: CDR1 MNHEY, CDR2 SMNVEV (reference sequence). V shed 8 bases, J shed 4 bases, and the junction held 15 bases outside the gene matches. The CDR3 loop spans 16 amino acids. CDR3 coding DNA: TGTGCCAGCTCGGGGGGACCTACGATAACCGCAGATACGCAGTATTTT. Protein product: CASSGGPTITADTQYF.

This chain joins TRBV6-6 and TRBJ2-7; TRBD2 is a possible D gene (6 bases). CDR3 length: 13 amino acids. V was clipped by 5 bases and J by 3 bases, with 11 bases between them. CDR1 is MNHNY, CDR2 SVGAGI, per germline (reference sequence). For the CDR3, the DNA is TGTGCCAGCAGTAGGGGCGGGGACTACGAGCAGTACTTC. This codes for CASSRGGDYEQYF.

This chain uses TRBV19 with TRBJ2-3; D ambiguous. Trimming removed 0 bases at V and 3 bases at J, with 7 bases between. Germline assignment: CDR1 LNHDA and CDR2 SQIVND (reference sequence). This CDR3 is 14 amino acids long. Here the CDR3 DNA reads TGTGCCAGTAGTATAGATCGCAGAACAGATACGCAGTATTTT. It yields the protein CASSIDRRTDTQYF. Looking up the rest from reference TRBV19 and TRBJ2-3 gives the full variable domain: DGGITQSPKYLFRKEGQNVTLSCEQNLNHDAMYWYRQDPGQGLRLIYYSQIVNDFQKGDIAEGYSVSREKKESFPLTVTSAQKNPTAFYLCASSIDRRTDTQYFGPGTRLTVL.

The CDR3 sequence: CASRQGVGFNEKLFF. DNA of the CDR3: TGTGCCAGCCGACAGGGGGTGGGATTTAATGAAAAACTGTTTTTT. This sequence joins TRBV25-1 and TRBJ1-4; 9 bases agree with TRBD1. CDR1 is MGHDK and CDR2 is SYGVNS in the germline V gene. This CDR3 has 15 amino acids. V shed 8 bases and J 4 bases; nucleotides not matched to a gene: 8.

The chain has TRBV28 and TRBJ1-5; D not resolved. V gave up 4 bases and J gave up 5 bases, with 9 bases separating them. This CDR3 spans 13 amino acids. Germline V gene data show CDR1 as MDHEN and CDR2 as SYDVKM. The CDR3 here is CASSSSSYQPQHF. CDR3 DNA: TGTGCCAGCAGTTCGTCCTCTTATCAGCCCCAGCATTTT.

This clone was found once. V gene TRBV6-6 combines with J gene TRBJ1-5; 10 bases agree with TRBD1. CDR1 is MNHNY, CDR2 SVGAGI, per germline (reference sequence). V shed 8 bases, J shed 6 bases, and the junction held 13 bases outside the gene matches. The CDR3 sequence is 16 residues long. In DNA, the CDR3 is TGTGCCAGCTCCAACCCGGGACAGGGGTCGAGTCAGCCCCAGCATTTT. This encodes CASSNPGQGSSQPQHF.

V is TRBV30 and J is TRBJ1-6; D perhaps matches TRBD1 (6 bases). CDR1 and CDR2 from the germline V gene are GTSNPN and SVGIG (reference sequence). The CDR3 spans 12 residues. This CDR3 reads CASDRSNSPLHF. CDR3 bases: TGTGCATCGGACAGAAGTAATTCACCCCTCCACTTT.

The table lists this clone with a count of one. V usage is TRBV11-2 and J usage is TRBJ2-1, with 16 bases matching TRBD2. There are 14 residues in the CDR3. Trimming cost V 5 bases and J 15 bases; bases outside gene matches: 7. CDR1 SGHAT and CDR2 FQNNGV come from the germline V gene. The CDR3 loop is CASSPGTSGGAAFF. In DNA, the CDR3 is TGTGCCAGCAGCCCGGGGACTAGCGGGGGGGCCGCGTTCTTC.

The chain has TRBV5-1 and TRBJ2-3; 12 bases agree with TRBD2. The V gene end was trimmed by 4 bases and the J gene end by 1 base; junction bases not matched to a gene: 1. In germline, CDR1 is SGHRS, CDR2 YFSETQ. This CDR3 has 15 residues. This CDR3 is CASSRLAGGTDTQYF. The CDR3 DNA sequence: TGCGCCAGCAGCCGACTAGCGGGGGGCACAGATACGCAGTATTTT.

This sequence joins TRBV2 and TRBJ1-5, with 8 nucleotides matching TRBD1. Losses at the gene ends were 6 bases for V and 6 bases for J; bases not matched to a gene: 7. CDR1 SNHLY and CDR2 FYNNEI come from the germline V gene. This CDR3 is built from 14 residues. The CDR3 DNA follows: TGTGCCAGCAGAGACCGGACAGGGACTCAGCCCCAGCATTTT. The encoded protein is CASRDRTGTQPQHF.

The chain is built from TRBV7-2 and TRBJ2-5, with a tentative D call TRBD1 (6 bases). In germline, CDR1 is SGHTA, CDR2 FQGNSA. Trimming removed 4 bases from V and 2 bases from J, with 14 bases in between. This CDR3 is built from 15 residues. DNA for the CDR3: TGTGCCAGCAGCTCGCCTCGCGGACAGCAAGAGACCCAGTACTTC. It translates to CASSSPRGQQETQYF.

The chain recombines TRBV7-2 with TRBJ2-7, with 7 bases fitting TRBD2. The V and J ends lost 5 bases and 6 bases, in that order; junction bases with no gene match: 10. The CDR3 covers 14 residues. CDR1 is SGHTA and CDR2 is FQGNSA in the germline V gene. DNA for the CDR3: TGTGCCAGCAGCCCGGGGAGGGGCCTGGGCGAGCAGTACTTC. Translated: CASSPGRGLGEQYF.